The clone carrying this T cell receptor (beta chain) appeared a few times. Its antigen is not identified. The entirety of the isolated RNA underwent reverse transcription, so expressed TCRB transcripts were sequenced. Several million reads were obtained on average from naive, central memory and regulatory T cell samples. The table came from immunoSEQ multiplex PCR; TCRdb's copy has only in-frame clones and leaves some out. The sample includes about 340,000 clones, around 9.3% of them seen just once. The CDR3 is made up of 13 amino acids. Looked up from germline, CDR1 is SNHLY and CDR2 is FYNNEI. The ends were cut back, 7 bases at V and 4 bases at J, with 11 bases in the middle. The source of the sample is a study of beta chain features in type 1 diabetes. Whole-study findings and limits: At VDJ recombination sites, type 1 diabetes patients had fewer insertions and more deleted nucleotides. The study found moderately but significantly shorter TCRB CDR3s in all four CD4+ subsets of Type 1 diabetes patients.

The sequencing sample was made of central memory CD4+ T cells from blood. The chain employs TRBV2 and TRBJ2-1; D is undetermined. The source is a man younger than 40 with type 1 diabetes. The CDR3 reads CASTAGSYNEQFF. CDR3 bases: TGTGCCAGCACTGCAGGAAGTTACAATGAGCAGTTCTTC.